This T cell receptor (beta chain) was profiled in a study of PD-L1 blockade in urothelial cancer. This CDR3 comprises 13 residues. Trimming shortened V by 5 bases and J by 4 bases, and 9 bases separated the two germline ends. Germline V gene sequence: CDR1 MNHEY, CDR2 SVGAGI. Profiling relied on immunoSEQ multiplex PCR, and the TCRdb table lists in-frame clones only, not all of them. The data show around 100,000 clones, with about 85% seen just once and more than 2% held by the top ten. The V and J genes are TRBV6-5 and TRBJ1-5; a weak D match, TRBD1 (5 bases). This clonotype originated in a man over 45 with urothelial cancer. The sequencing used PBMCs, collected around atezolizumab (anti-PD-L1) treatment. CDR3 nucleotide sequence: TGTGCCAGCAGTCGACAGATTAATCAGCCCCAGCATTTT. Translated: CASSRQINQPQHF.